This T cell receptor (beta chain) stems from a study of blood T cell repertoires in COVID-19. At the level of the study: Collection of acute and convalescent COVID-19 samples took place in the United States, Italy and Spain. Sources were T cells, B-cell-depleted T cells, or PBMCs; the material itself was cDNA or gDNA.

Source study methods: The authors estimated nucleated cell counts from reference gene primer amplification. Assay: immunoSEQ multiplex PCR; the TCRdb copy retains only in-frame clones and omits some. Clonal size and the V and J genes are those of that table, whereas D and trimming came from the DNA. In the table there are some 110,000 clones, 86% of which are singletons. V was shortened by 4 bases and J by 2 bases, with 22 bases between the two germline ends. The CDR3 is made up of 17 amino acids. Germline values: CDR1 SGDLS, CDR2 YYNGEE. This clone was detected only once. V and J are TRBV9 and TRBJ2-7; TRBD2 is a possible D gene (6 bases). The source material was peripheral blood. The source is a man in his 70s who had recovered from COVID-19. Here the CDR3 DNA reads TGTGCCAGCAGCAACAGAGCCCTAACGGGAGCGCCCTACGAGCAGTACTTC. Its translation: CASSNRALTGAPYEQYF.